This TCR beta chain was found in a study of graft-versus-host responses after intestinal transplantation (dated by TCRdb to 2020 to 2022). Study-level background: Recipients received multivisceral, liver-intestinal, or isolated intestinal transplants. Rather than being sequenced by the commercial service, samples from a few later patients were sequenced in-house on an Illumina MiSeq and processed with MiXCR. Donor T cell macrochimerism was defined as a peak of at least 4% donor T cells among recipient peripheral blood mononuclear cells. To identify alloreactive clones, pre-transplant mixed lymphocyte reaction products were sequenced and then compared with unstimulated pre-transplant donor and recipient T cells. Every recipient was given anti-thymocyte globulin induction, then maintenance tacrolimus and steroids for around three years. A cohort of about two dozen intestinal transplant recipients, including one retransplant, was enrolled, and a few patients lacking pretransplant specimens were excluded. Bulk TCR-beta CDR3 sequencing was used to track graft-versus-host and host-versus-graft alloreactive T cell clones in the graft, circulation and bone marrow after intestinal transplantation.

The study at large found these results: In patients with donor T cell macrochimerism, the allografts had high GvH to HvG T cell clonal ratios. GvH clones were detected in recipient bone marrow, and some appeared earlier in ileal mucosa or blood, consistent with an intestinal mucosal origin. Peak levels of circulating GvH clones were associated with declines in HvG clones early after transplant. The relatively low number and heterogeneity of intestinal transplant patients limited the conclusions.

Comments on this clone: It has no known antigen specificity. Base-call qualities are not available, and no considerably larger clone is one nucleotide away.

Dithiothreitol, EDTA incubations and collagenase D digestion were used to isolate intraepithelial and lamina propria lymphocytes from graft specimens. Serial intestinal graft biopsy specimens collected up to 600 days after transplant underwent bulk TCR-beta sequencing. CDR1 and CDR2 (SGHRS, YFSETQ) derive from the germline V gene. V and J lose 3 bases and 3 bases, and a span of 14 bases separates them. From the cysteine up to the phenylalanine, the CDR3 has a length of 15 residues. This entry keeps only the CDR3 DNA: 45 bases, framed from base 1. Library preparation employed the immunoSEQ multiplex PCR assay. High-throughput TCR-beta CDR3 sequencing of genomic DNA from most patients was performed by Adaptive Biotechnologies. The authors' analysis ran thus. Adaptive's ImmunoSEQ software supplied the TCR sequencing data for 15 to 20 patients, while MiXCR and VDJtools were used to process a few other patients. CDR3 nucleotide sequences shared by donor and recipient were removed because the origin of these sequences could not be assigned. To be classed as alloreactive, a clone needed at least 2-fold expansion over unstimulated cells and a minimum CFSE-low frequency of 0.002% (template counts) or 0.001% (read counts). A clone was considered mappable if detected in the sequenced pre-transplant spleen, lymph node, or MLR CFSE-low populations of the donor or recipient. Cumulative frequency of alloreactive clones was calculated as a percentage of all sequences weighted by copy number. Drawn from immuneACCESS, this table holds only the in-frame rearrangements with V and J called that TCRdb kept. Clones are partly lost; checked studies trace under half to an unresolved V gene and leave the rest unexplained. D and trimming come from the DNA, and the V and J calls and clone size come from that table. This sample holds about 8,000 clones; around 79% were observed only once. Clones ranked in the top ten supply approximately 12% of the sample.

The sequence was obtained from a human patient who received an intestinal transplant, so some T cells may come from the graft donor. The input for sequencing was ileum tissue, taken around 230 days after intestinal transplant. This chain joins TRBV5-1 to TRBJ2-3; TRBD2 could be the D gene, as 7 bases match. The CDR3: CASSWGGPSTDTQYF. In nucleotides, the sequence is TGCGCCAGCAGCTGGGGGGGCCCCAGTACAGATACGCAGTATTTT.